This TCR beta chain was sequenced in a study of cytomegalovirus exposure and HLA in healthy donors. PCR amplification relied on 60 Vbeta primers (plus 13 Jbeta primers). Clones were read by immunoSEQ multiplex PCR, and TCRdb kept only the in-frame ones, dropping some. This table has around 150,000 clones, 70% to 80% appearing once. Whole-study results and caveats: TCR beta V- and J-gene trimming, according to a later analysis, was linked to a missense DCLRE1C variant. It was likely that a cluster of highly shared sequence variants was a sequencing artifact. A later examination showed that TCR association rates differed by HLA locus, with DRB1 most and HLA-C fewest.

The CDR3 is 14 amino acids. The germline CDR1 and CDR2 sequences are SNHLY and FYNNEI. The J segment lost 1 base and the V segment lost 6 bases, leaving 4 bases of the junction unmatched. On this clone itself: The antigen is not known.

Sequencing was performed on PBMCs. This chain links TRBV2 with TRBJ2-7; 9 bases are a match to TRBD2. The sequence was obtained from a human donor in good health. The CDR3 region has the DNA TGTGCCAGCAGGGCGGGAGGGAGATCCTACGAGCAGTACTTC. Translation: CASRAGGRSYEQYF.